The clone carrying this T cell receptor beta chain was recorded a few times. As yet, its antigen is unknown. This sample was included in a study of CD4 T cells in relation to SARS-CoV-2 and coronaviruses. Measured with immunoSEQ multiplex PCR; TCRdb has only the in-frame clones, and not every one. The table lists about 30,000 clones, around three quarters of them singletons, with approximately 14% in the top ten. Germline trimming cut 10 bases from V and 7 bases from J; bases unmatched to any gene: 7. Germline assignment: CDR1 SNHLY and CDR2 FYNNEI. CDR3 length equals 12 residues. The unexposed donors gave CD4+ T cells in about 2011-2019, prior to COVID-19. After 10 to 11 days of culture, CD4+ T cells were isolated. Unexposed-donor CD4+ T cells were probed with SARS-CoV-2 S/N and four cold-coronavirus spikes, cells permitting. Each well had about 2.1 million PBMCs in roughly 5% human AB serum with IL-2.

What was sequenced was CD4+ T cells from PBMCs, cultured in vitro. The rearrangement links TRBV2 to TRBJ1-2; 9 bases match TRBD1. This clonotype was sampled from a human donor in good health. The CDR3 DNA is TGTGCCAATCACCGGACAGGGGTTGGCTACACCTTC. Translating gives CANHRTGVGYTF.